This T cell receptor beta chain was obtained from a study of CD8 T cells in ankylosing spondylitis (dated by TCRdb to 2016 to 2017). General notes on the study: The study set out to find disease-linked TCR variants by profiling T cell receptor beta repertoires in ankylosing spondylitis patients and healthy donors. In total, the full study cohort was made up of 110 or so healthy donors and some 26 ankylosing spondylitis patients. Peripheral blood was sampled, and synovial fluid was also collected from ankylosing spondylitis patients. Points the paper makes about the study in general: Some motif variants were previously reported in synovial fluid and blood of reactive arthritis patients, suggesting common disease-initiation mechanisms. A CD8+ phenotype was shown by the disease-linked clones, which were found at relatively low frequencies in peripheral blood. Significant enrichment of the disease-linked clones was reported in matched synovial fluid samples from ankylosing spondylitis patients. Blood from ankylosing spondylitis patients appeared to be characterized by a TCR beta motif composed of eight highly homologous amino acid variants.

The table lists this clonotype with a few counts. Its antigen is still unknown. Per-base qualities were not stored, and no clone one base away is much larger. The junction shows trimming of 5 bases on V and 4 bases on J, plus 11 bases between the germline ends. Via the germline V gene (reference sequence), CDR1 is SEHNR and CDR2 FQNEAQ. Including the terminal cysteine and phenylalanine, the CDR3 comprises 13 residues. CDR3 DNA is the only sequence kept; it has 39 bases, read in frame from the first base. TCRdb shows the sequencer as Illumina HiSeq 2500. Quantitative 5'-RACE with molecular barcodes was the method used to prepare the TCR beta libraries. On the authors' methods: A new computational method based on a probabilistic model of VDJ rearrangement was used to identify disease-linked TCR variants. TCRdb passed the public sequencing reads through fastp at Q25 and MiXCR, retaining productive beta sequences. Under each unique CDR3 protein, matching rows form one entry showing the most common genes and DNA. TCRdb's processing, not the authors' own work, is the source of the V and J calls. Across this sample there are about 540,000 distinct CDR3 sequences, with roughly 13% seen only once. The ten top clones hold almost 7% of the sample.

Material: blood, either unsorted or a sorted T cell fraction (not recorded which). The chain is made from TRBV7-9 and TRBJ1-1, with no reliable assignment of the D segment. The receptor's source is a male donor with ankylosing spondylitis. The CDR3 protein: CASSQTLATEAFF. The nucleotides are TGTGCCAGCAGCCAGACCCTTGCCACTGAAGCTTTCTTT.